This TCR beta chain was captured by sequencing in a study of vaccination effects on CD4 cells after COVID-19. Study at large: Sampling occurred a median 72 days post second dose, range 14 to 241.

Before any sequencing was done, the ViraFEST assay used viral peptide pools to expand antigen-specific CD4+ T cells. Researchers isolated CD4+ T cells once approximately eleven days of culture had elapsed. PCR confirmed that the person was infected with SARS-CoV-2 between March and December 2020. Each participant received a vaccine that was either BNT162b2 or mRNA-1273, given as two doses. Regarding this clone: Antigen specificity is unknown.

Germline assignment: CDR1 LNHNV and CDR2 YYDKDF (reference sequence). Between the trimmed V and J ends, which lost 0 bases and 5 bases, there was a span of 16 bases. The CDR3 is made up of 16 amino acids. The method was immunoSEQ multiplex PCR; TCRdb's version includes in-frame clones alone and lacks a portion of them. There are more than 10,000 clones in the sample; around 67% occur only once, and around 33% lies in the top ten. The sequence was collected from a human donor who had a prior SARS-CoV-2 infection. The material was CD4+ T cells from PBMCs cultured with HCoV-NL63 spike peptides, obtained after COVID-19 vaccination. V gene TRBV15 combines with J gene TRBJ2-5; possibly TRBD2 for D (5 bases). CDR3 sequence reads: CATSRDRMGSGETQYF. The CDR3 nucleotides are TGTGCCACCAGCAGAGATCGGATGGGGTCGGGGGAGACCCAGTACTTC. Filled out from reference TRBV15 and TRBJ2-5, the complete variable domain reads DAMVIQNPRYQVTQFGKPVTLSCSQTLNHNVMYWYQQKSSQAPKLLFHYYDKDFNNEADTPDNFQSRRPNTSFCFLDIRSPGLGDTAMYLCATSRDRMGSGETQYFGPGTRLLVL.